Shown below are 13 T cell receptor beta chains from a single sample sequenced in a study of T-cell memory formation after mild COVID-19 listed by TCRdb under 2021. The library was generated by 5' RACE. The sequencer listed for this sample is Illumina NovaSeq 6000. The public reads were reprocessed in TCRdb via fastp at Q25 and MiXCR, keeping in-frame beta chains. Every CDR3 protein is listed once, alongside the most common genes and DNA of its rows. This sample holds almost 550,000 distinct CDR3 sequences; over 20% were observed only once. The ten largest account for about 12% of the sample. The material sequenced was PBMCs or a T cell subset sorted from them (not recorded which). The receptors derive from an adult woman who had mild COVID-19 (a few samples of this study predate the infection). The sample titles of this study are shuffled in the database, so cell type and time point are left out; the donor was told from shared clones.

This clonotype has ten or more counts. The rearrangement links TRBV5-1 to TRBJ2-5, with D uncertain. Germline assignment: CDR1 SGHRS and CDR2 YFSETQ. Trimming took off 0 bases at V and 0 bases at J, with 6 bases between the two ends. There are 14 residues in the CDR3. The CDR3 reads CASSLGAYQETQYF. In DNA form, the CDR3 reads TGCGCCAGCAGCTTGGGGGCGTACCAAGAGACCCAGTACTTC.

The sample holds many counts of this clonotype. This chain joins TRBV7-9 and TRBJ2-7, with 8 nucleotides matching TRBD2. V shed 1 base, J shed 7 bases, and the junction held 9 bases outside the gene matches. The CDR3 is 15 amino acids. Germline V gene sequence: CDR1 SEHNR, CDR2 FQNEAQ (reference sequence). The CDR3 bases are TGTGCCAGCAGCTTAGGTCCGGGAGGGCCGGGGGAGCAGTACTTC. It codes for CASSLGPGGPGEQYF.

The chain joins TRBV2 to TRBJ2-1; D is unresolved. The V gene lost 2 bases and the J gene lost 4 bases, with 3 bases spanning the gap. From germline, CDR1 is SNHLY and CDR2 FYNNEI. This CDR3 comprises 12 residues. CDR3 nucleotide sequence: TGTGCCAGCAGTGAACTGTACAATGAGCAGTTCTTC. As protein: CASSELYNEQFF.

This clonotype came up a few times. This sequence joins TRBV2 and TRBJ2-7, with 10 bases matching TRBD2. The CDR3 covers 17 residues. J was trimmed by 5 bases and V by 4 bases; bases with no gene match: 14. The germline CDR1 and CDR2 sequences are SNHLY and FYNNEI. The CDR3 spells CASSGYSAAGGPDEQYF. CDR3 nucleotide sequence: TGTGCCAGCAGTGGGTATTCCGCAGCGGGAGGGCCCGACGAGCAGTACTTC.

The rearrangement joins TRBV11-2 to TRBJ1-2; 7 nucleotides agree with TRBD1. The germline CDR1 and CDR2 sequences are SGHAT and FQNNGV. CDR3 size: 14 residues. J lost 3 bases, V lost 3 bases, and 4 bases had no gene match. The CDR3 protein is CASSFSDRDYGYTF. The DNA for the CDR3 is TGTGCCAGCAGCTTTTCAGACAGGGACTATGGCTACACCTTC.

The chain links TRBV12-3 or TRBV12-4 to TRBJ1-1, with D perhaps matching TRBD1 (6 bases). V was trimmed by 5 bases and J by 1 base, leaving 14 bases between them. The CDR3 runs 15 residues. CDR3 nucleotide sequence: TGTGCCAGCAGTAGCGTGGGGGGGGCGAACACTGAAGCTTTCTTT. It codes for CASSSVGGANTEAFF.

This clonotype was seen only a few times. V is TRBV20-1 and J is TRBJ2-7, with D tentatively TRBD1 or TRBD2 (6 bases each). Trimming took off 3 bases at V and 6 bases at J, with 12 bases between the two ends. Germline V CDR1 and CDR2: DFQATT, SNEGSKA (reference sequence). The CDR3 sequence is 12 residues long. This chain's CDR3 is CSASDGGGEQYF. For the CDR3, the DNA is TGCAGTGCTAGCGATGGAGGGGGCGAGCAGTACTTC.

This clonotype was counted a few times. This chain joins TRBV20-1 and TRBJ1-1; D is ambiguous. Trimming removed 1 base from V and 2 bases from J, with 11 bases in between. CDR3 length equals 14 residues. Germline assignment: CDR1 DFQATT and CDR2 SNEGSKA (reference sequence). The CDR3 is CSARGAGYNTEAFF. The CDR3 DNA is TGCAGTGCTAGAGGCGCGGGGTATAACACTGAAGCTTTCTTT.

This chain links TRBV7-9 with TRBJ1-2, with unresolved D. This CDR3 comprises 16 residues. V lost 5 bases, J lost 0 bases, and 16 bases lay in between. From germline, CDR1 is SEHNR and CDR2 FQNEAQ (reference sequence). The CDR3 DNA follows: TGTGCCAGCAGCCGTGCCTCAGGCCTAGCTAACTATGGCTACACCTTC. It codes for CASSRASGLANYGYTF. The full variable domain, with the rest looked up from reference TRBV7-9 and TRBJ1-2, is DTGVSQNPRHKITKRGQNVTFRCDPISEHNRLYWYRQTLGQGPEFLTYFQNEAQLEKSRLLSDRFSAERPKGSFSTLEIQRTEQGDSAMYLCASSRASGLANYGYTFGSGTRLTVV.

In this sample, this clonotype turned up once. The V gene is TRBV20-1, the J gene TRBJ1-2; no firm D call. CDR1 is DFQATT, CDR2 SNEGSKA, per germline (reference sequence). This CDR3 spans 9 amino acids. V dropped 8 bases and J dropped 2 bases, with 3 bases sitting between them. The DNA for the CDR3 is TGCAGTATCAACTATGGCTACACCTTC. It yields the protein CSINYGYTF.

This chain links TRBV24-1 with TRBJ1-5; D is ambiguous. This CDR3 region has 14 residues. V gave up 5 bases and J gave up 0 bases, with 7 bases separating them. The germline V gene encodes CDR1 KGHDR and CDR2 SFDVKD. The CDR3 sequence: CATSVAYSNQPQHF. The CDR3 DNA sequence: TGTGCCACCAGTGTAGCTTATAGCAATCAGCCCCAGCATTTT.

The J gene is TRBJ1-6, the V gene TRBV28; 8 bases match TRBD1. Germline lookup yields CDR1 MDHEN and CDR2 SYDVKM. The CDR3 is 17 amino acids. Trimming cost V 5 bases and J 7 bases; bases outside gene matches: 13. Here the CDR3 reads CASSLRGWRDRNSPLHF. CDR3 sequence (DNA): TGTGCCAGCAGTCTTAGGGGGTGGAGGGACAGGAATTCACCCCTCCACTTT.

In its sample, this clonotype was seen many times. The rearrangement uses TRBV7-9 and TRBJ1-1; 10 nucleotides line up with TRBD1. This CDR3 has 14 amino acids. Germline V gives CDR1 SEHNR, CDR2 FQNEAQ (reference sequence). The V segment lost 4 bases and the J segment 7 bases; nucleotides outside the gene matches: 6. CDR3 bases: TGTGCCAGCAGCTCCGGGACAGGGGCCATTGAAGCTTTCTTT. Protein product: CASSSGTGAIEAFF.